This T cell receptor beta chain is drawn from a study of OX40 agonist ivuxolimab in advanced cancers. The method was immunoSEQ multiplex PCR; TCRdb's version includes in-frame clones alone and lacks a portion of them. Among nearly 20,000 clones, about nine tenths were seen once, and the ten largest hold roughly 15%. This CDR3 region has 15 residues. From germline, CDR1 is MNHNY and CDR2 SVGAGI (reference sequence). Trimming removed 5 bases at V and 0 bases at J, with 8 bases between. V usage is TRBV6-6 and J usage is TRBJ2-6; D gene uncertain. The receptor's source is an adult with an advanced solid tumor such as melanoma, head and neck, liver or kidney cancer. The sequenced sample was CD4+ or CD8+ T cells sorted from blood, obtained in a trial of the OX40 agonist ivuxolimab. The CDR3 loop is CASSPLRSGANVLTF. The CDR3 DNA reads TGTGCCAGCAGTCCCCTTCGCTCTGGGGCCAACGTCCTGACTTTC.